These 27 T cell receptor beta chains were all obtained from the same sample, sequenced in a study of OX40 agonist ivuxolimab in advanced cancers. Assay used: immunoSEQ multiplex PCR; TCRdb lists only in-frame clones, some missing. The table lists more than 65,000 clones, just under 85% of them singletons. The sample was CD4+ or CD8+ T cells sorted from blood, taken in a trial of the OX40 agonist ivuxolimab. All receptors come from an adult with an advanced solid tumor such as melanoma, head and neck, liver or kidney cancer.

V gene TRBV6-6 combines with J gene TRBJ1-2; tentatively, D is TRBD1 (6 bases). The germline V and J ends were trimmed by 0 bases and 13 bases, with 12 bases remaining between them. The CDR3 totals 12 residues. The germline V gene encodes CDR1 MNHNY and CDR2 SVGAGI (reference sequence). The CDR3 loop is CASSYSRTDFTF. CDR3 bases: TGTGCCAGCAGTTACTCCCGGACAGACTTCACCTTC.

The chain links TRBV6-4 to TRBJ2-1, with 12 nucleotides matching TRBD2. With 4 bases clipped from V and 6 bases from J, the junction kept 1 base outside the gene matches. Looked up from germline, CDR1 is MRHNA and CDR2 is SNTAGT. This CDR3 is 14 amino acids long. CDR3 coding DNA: TGTGCCAGCAGTGCTAGCGGGGGGGCCAATGAGCAGTTCTTC. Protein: CASSASGGANEQFF.

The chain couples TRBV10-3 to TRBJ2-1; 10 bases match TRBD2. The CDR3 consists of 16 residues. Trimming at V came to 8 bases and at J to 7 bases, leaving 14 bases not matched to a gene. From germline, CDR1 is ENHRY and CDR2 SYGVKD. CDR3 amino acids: CAIRKESGGGRNEQFF. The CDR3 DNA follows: TGTGCCATCCGAAAGGAAAGCGGGGGGGGTCGGAATGAGCAGTTCTTC.

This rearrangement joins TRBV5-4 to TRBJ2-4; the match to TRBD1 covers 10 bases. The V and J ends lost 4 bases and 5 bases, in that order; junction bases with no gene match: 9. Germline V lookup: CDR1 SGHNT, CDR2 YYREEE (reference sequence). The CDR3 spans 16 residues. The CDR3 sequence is CASSQPAGTGENIQYF. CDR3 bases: TGTGCCAGCAGCCAACCTGCCGGGACAGGGGAAAACATTCAGTACTTC.

CDR3 residues: CASRPRDGGEKLFF. The CDR3, as DNA: TGTGCCAGCAGGCCGAGGGACGGAGGGGAAAAACTGTTTTTT. The genes are TRBV7-9 and TRBJ1-4; tentatively, D is TRBD1 (5 bases). The CDR3 sequence is 14 residues long. Per germline, CDR1 SEHNR and CDR2 FQNEAQ (reference sequence). The ends were cut back, 6 bases at V and 8 bases at J, with 16 bases in the middle.

The CDR3 DNA sequence: TGTGCCAGCTCCCCGACAGGGCCCTTACTCTACGAGCAGTACGTC. As protein: CASSPTGPLLYEQYV. J is TRBJ2-7 and V is TRBV18, with TRBD1 matching 7 bases. This CDR3 has 15 amino acids. J lost 3 bases, V lost 6 bases, and 11 bases had no gene match. The germline CDR1 and CDR2 sequences are KGHSH and LQKENI.

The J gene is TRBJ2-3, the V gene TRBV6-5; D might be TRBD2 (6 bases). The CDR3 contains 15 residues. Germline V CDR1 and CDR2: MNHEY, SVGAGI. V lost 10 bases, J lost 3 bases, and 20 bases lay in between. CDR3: CATRPRDSATDTQYF. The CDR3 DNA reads TGTGCCACTCGCCCCCGGGACTCCGCGACAGATACGCAGTATTTT.

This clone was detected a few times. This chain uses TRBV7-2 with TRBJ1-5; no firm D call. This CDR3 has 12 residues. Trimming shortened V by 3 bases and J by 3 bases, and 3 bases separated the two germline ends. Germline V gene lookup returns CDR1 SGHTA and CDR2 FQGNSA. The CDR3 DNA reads TGTGCCAGCAGCTTGGACAATCAGCCCCAGCATTTT. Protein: CASSLDNQPQHF.

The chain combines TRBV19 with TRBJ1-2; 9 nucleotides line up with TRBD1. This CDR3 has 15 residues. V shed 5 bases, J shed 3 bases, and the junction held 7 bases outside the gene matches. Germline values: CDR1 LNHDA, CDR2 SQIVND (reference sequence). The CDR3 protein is CASSPGTGRDYGYTF. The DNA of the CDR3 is TGTGCCAGTAGTCCTGGGACAGGGCGCGACTATGGCTACACCTTC.

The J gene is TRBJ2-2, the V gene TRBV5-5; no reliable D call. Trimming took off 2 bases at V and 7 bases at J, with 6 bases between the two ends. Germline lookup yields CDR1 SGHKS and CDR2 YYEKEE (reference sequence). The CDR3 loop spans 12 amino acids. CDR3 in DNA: TGTGCCAGCAGCTTCCGAGTCGGGGAGCTGTTTTTT. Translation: CASSFRVGELFF.

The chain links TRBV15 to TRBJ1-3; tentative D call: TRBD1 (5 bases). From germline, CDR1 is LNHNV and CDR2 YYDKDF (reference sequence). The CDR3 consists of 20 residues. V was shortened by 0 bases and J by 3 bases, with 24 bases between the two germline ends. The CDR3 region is CATSRDMWIMGPRVGNTIYF. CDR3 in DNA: TGTGCCACCAGCAGAGATATGTGGATTATGGGGCCGCGGGTTGGAAACACCATATATTTT. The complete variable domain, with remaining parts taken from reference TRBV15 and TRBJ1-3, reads DAMVIQNPRYQVTQFGKPVTLSCSQTLNHNVMYWYQQKSSQAPKLLFHYYDKDFNNEADTPDNFQSRRPNTSFCFLDIRSPGLGDTAMYLCATSRDMWIMGPRVGNTIYFGEGSWLTVV.

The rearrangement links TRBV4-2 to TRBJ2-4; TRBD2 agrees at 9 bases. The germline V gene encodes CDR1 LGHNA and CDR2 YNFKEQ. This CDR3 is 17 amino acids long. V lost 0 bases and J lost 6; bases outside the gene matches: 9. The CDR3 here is CASSQDPSGVYRNIQYF. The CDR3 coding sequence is TGTGCCAGCAGCCAAGATCCTAGCGGGGTGTATAGAAACATTCAGTACTTC.

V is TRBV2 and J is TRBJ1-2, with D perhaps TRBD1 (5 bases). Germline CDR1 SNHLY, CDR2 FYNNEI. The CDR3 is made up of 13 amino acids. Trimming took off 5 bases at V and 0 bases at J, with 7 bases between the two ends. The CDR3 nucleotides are TGTGCCAGCAGTCGACAGTCTAACTATGGCTACACCTTC. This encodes CASSRQSNYGYTF. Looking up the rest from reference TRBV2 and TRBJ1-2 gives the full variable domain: EPEVTQTPSHQVTQMGQEVILRCVPISNHLYFYWYRQILGQKVEFLVSFYNNEISEKSEIFDDQFSVERPDGSNFTLKIRSTKLEDSAMYFCASSRQSNYGYTFGSGTRLTVV.

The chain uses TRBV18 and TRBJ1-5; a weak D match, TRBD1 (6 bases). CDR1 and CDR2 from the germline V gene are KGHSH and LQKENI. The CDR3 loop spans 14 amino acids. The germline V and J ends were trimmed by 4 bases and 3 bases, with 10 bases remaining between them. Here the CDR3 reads CASSHRDNNQPQHF. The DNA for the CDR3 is TGTGCCAGCTCACACCGGGACAACAATCAGCCCCAGCATTTT.

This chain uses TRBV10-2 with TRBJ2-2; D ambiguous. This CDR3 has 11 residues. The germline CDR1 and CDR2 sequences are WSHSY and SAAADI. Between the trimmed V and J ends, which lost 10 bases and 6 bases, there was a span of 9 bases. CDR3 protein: CATLSPGELFF. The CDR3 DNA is TGCGCCACCCTCTCCCCCGGGGAGCTGTTTTTT.

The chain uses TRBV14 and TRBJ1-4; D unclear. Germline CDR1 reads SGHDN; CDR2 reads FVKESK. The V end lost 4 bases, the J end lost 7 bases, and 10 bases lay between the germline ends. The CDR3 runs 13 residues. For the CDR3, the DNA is TGTGCCAGCAGCCCTAGACTACTTGAAAAACTGTTTTTT. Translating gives CASSPRLLEKLFF. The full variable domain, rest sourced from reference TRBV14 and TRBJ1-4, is EAGVTQFPSHSVIEKGQTVTLRCDPISGHDNLYWYRRVMGKEIKFLLHFVKESKQDESGMPNNRFLAERTGGTYSTLKVQPAELEDSGVYFCASSPRLLEKLFFGSGTQLSVL.

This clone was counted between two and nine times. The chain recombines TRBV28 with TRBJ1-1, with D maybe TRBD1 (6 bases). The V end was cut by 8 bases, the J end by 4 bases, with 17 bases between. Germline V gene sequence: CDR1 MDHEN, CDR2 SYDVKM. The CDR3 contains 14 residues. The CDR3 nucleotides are TGTGCCAGCGATCAGGGGTCAACCCTCACTGAAGCTTTCTTT. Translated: CASDQGSTLTEAFF.

The CDR3 nucleotides are TGTGCCACCAGCCAGTGGACAGGGGCCGGGGTGAAAAAACTGTTTTTT. Translated: CATSQWTGAGVKKLFF. The rearrangement links TRBV15 to TRBJ1-4; TRBD1 agrees at 9 bases. Unmatched junction bases numbered 13, after V lost 5 bases and J lost 9 bases. Germline CDR1 is LNHNV and CDR2 is YYDKDF (reference sequence). The length of the CDR3 is 16 residues.

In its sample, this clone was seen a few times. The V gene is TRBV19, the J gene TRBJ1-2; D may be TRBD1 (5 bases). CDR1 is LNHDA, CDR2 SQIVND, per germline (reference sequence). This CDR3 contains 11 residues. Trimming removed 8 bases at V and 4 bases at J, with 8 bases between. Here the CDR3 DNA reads TGTGCCAGTTGGGACCTCTATGGCTACACCTTC. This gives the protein CASWDLYGYTF.

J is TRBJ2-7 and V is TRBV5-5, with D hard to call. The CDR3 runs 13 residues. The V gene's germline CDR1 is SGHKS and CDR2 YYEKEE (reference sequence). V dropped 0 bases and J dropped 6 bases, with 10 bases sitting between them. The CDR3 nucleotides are TGTGCCAGCAGCTTGGTGGGGAAGGCCGAGCAGTACTTC. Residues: CASSLVGKAEQYF.

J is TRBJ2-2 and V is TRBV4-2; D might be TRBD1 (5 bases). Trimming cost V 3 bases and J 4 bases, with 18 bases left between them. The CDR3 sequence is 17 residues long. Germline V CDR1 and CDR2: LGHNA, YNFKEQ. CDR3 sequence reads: CASSHASGREGTGELFF. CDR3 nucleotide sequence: TGTGCCAGCAGCCACGCATCGGGCAGGGAAGGCACCGGGGAGCTGTTTTTT.

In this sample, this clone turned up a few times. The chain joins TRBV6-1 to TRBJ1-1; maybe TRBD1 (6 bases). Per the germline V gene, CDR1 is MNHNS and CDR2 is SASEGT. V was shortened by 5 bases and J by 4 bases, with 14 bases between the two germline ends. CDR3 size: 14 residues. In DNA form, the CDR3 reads TGTGCCAGCAGTTTACAGGGTTTGGGCACTGAAGCTTTCTTT. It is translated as CASSLQGLGTEAFF.

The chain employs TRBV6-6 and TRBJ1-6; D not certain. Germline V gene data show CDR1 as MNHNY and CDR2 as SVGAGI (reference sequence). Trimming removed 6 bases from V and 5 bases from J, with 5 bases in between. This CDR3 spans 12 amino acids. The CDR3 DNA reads TGTGCCAGCAGACCCAATAATTCACCCCTCCACTTT. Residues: CASRPNNSPLHF.

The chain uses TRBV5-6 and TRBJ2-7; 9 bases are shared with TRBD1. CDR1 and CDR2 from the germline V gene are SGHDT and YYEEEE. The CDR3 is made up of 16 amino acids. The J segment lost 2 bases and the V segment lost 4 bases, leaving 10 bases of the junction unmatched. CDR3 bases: TGTGCCAGCAGCCGAAACCGGGACAGGGATACCTACGAGCAGTACTTC. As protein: CASSRNRDRDTYEQYF.

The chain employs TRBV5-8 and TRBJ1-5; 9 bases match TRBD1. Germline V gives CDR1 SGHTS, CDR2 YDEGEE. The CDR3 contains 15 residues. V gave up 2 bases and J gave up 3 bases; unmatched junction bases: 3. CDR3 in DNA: TGTGCCAGCAGCTTAGGACAGGGGTACAATCAGCCCCAGCATTTT. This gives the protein CASSLGQGYNQPQHF.

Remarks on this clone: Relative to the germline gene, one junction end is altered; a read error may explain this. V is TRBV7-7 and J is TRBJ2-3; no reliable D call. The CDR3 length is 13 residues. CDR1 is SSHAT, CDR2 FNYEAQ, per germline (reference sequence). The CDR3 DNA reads TGTGCTAGCAGCAAAACGGTCACAGATACGCAGTATTTT. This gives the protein CASSKTVTDTQYF.

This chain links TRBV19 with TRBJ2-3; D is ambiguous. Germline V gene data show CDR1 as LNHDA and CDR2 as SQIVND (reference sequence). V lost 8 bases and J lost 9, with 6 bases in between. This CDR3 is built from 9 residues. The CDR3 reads CASGNTQYF. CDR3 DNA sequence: TGTGCCAGTGGCAACACGCAGTATTTT.